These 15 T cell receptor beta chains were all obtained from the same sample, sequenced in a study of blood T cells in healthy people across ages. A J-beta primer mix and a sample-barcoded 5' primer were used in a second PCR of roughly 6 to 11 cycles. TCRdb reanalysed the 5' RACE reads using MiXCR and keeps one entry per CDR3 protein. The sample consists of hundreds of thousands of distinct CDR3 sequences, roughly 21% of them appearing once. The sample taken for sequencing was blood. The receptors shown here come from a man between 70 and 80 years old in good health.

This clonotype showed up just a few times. The CDR3 here is CASSLANYNEQFF. Here the CDR3 DNA reads TGTGCCAGCAGCTTAGCGAATTACAATGAGCAGTTCTTC. V gene TRBV7-8 combines with J gene TRBJ2-7; D is ambiguous. The J call is uncertain, as TRBJ2-1 better fits the DNA end. The CDR3 length is 13 residues. The germline V gene encodes CDR1 SGHVS and CDR2 FQNEAQ.

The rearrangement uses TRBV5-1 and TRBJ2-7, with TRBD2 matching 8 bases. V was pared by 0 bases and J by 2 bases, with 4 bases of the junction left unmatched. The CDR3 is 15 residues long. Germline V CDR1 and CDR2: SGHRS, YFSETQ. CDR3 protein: CASSLDGSGTYEQYF. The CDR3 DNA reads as TGCGCCAGCAGCTTGGATGGTAGCGGGACCTACGAGCAGTACTTC.

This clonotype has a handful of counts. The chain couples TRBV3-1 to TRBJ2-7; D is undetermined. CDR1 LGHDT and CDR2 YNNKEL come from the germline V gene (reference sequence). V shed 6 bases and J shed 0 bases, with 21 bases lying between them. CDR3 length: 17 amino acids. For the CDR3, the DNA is TGTGCCAGCAGTCAACGTGGTGGACCCTTCGGCTCCTACGAGCAGTACTTC. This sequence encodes CASSQRGGPFGSYEQYF.

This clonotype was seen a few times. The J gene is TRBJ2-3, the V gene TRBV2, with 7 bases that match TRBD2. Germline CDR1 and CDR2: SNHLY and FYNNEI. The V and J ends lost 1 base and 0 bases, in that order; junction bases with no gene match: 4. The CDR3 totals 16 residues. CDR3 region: CASSEEGLPSTDTQYF. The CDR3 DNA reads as TGTGCCAGCAGTGAAGAGGGACTACCAAGCACAGATACGCAGTATTTT.

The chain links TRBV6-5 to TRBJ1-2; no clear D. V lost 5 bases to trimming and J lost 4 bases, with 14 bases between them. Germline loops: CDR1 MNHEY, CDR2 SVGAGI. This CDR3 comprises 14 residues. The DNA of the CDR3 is TGTGCCAGCAGTCCCCGCTCCAAGGCCTATGGCTACACCTTC. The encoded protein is CASSPRSKAYGYTF.

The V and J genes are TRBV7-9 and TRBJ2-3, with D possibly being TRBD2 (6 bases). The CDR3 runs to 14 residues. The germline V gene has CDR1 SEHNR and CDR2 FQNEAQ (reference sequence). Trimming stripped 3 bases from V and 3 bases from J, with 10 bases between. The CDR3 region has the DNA TGTGCCAGCAGCTTCGGGGGATGGACAGATACGCAGTATTTT. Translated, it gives CASSFGGWTDTQYF.

The CDR3 nucleotides are TGTGCCAGCAGTTATACCACAGGGGTGGGCTACACCTTC. This translates into CASSYTTGVGYTF. This rearrangement joins TRBV6-5 to TRBJ1-2, with 7 positions matching TRBD1. The V gene end was trimmed by 3 bases and the J gene end by 8 bases; junction bases not matched to a gene: 6. The CDR3 contains 13 residues. CDR1 MNHEY and CDR2 SVGAGI come from the germline V gene.

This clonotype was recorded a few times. The CDR3: CASSIGGNNEQFF. DNA of the CDR3: TGTGCCAGTAGTATAGGGGGTAACAATGAGCAGTTCTTC. This chain links TRBV19 with TRBJ2-1, with D uncertain. The CDR3 extends over 13 amino acids. Germline V gene data show CDR1 as LNHDA and CDR2 as SQIVND (reference sequence). Trimming stripped 1 base from V and 5 bases from J, with 6 bases between.

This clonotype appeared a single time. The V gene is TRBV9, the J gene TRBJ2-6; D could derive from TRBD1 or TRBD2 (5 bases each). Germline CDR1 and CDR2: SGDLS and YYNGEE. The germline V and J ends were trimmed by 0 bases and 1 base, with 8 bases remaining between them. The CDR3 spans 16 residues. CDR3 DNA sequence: TGTGCCAGCAGCGTAGACGGGGCGTCTGGGGCCAACGTCCTGACTTTC. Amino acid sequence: CASSVDGASGANVLTF.

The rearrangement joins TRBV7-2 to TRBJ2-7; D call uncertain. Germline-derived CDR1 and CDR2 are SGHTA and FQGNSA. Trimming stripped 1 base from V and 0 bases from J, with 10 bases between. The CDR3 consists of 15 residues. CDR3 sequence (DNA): TGTGCCAGCAGCTTAGATGTCTTGAGCTCCTACGAGCAGTACTTC. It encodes CASSLDVLSSYEQYF.

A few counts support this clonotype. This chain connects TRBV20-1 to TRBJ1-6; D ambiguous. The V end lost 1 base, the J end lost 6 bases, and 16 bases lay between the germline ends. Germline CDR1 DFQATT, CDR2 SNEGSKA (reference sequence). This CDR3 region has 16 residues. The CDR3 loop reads CSARAHLGVPNSPLHF. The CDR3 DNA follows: TGCAGTGCTAGAGCTCACCTCGGAGTTCCTAATTCACCCCTCCACTTT.

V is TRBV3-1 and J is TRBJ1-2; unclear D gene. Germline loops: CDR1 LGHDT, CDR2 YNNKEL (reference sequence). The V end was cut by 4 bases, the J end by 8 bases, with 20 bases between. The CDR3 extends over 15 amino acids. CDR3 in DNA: TGTGCCAGCAGCCGCAGGAGCTCTCCCCCGGGAGGCTACACCTTC. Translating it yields CASSRRSSPPGGYTF.

In DNA, the CDR3 is TGTGCCAGCAGCCGACAGGGGGCGTTAATTGAAAAACTGTTTTTT. This encodes CASSRQGALIEKLFF. The rearrangement joins TRBV7-2 to TRBJ1-4; the match to TRBD1 covers 10 bases. The CDR3 covers 15 residues. The germline gives CDR1 SGHTA, CDR2 FQGNSA. V lost 5 bases and J lost 7; bases outside the gene matches: 7.

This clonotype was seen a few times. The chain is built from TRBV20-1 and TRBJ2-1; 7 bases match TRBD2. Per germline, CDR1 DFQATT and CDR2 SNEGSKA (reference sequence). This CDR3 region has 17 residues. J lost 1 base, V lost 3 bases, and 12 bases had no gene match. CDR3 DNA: TGCAGTGCTAGGGTTTTTGCGCGGGAGTATTCCTACAATGAGCAGTTCTTC. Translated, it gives CSARVFAREYSYNEQFF.

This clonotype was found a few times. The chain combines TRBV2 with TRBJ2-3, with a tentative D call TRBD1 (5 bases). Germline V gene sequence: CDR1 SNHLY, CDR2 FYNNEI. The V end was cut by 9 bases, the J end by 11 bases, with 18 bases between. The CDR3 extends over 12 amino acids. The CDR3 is CARDKGANRQYF. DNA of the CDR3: TGTGCCAGGGATAAAGGGGCCAACCGGCAGTATTTT.